The clone carrying this TCR beta chain occurred a few times. Antigen specificity is unknown. This entry is derived from a study of cytomegalovirus exposure and HLA in healthy donors. Study-level information: In a previous analysis, 117 million unique TCR beta sequences were found from about 179 million T cells.

Germline trimming cut 5 bases from V and 4 bases from J; bases unmatched to any gene: 5. CDR3 length: 14 residues. Germline V lookup: CDR1 MDHEN, CDR2 SYDVKM. Study results and caveats: There were some V segments, including TRBV6-2 and TRBV6-3, excluded as indistinguishable. Follow-up analysis seemed to connect common viral pathogens with several of the most significant clusters identified.

PCR amplification relied on 60 Vbeta primers (plus 13 Jbeta primers). The repertoire was sequenced with immunoSEQ multiplex PCR; TCRdb's copy has only in-frame clones and lacks some. The sample has 95,000 to 150,000 clones; approximately 80% are singletons. This chain uses TRBV28 with TRBJ2-7; 10 nucleotides agree with TRBD1. The sequence derives from a man aged 25-40 years in good health and CMV-seropositive. Sequenced input: PBMCs. The CDR3, as DNA: TGTGCCAGCAGTCGGGACAGGGGTATGTACGAGCAGTACTTC. Amino acids: CASSRDRGMYEQYF.